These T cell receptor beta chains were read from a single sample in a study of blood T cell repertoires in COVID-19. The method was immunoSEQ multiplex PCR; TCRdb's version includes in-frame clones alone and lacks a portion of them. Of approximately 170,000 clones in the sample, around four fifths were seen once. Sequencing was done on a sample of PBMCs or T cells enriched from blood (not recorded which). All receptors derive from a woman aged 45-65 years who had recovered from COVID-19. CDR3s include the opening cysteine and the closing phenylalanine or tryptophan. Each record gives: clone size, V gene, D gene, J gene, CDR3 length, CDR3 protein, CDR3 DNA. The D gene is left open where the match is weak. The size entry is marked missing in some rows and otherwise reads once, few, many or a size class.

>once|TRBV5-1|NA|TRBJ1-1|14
CASSLSTGNTEAFF
TGCGCCAGCAGCTTGAGTACCGGGAACACTGAAGCTTTCTTT
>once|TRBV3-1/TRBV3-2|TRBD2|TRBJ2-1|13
CASSRTSLNEQFF
TGTGCCAGCAGCCGGACTAGCCTCAATGAGCAGTTCTTC
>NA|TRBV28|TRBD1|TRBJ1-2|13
CATEARRTGGYTF
TGTGCCACCGAAGCCAGGAGGACAGGGGGTTACACCTTC
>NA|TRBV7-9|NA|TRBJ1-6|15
CASSLEGGDNSPLHF
TGTGCCAGCAGCTTAGAGGGAGGCGATAATTCACCCCTCCACTTT
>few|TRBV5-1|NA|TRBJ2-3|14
CASSSAQVTDTQYF
TGCGCCAGCAGCTCCGCCCAGGTCACAGATACGCAGTATTTT
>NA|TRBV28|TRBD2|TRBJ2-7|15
CASSIGLAGAYEQYF
TGTGCCAGCAGCATCGGACTAGCGGGAGCCTACGAGCAGTACTTC
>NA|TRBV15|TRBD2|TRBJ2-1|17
CATSRAPLAGSYNEQFF
TGTGCCACCAGCAGGGCCCCACTAGCGGGATCCTACAATGAGCAGTTCTTC
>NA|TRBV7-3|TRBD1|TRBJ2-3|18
CASSLNTLGTVSTDTQYF
TGTGCCAGCAGCCTGAACACCCTTGGGACAGTTAGCACAGATACGCAGTATTTT
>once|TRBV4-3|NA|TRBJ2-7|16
CASSQEQGFGSYEQYF
TGCGCCAGCAGCCAAGAACAGGGTTTCGGCTCCTACGAGCAGTACTTC
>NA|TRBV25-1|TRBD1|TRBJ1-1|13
CASSWRGHAEAFF
TGTGCCAGTAGTTGGAGGGGGCACGCTGAAGCTTTCTTT
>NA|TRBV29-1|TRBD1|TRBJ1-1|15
CSLGETGQMNTEAFF
TGCAGCCTAGGGGAGACAGGGCAAATGAACACTGAAGCTTTCTTT
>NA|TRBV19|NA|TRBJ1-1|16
CASSGGHRVENTEAFF
TGTGCCAGTAGTGGCGGGCACAGGGTGGAGAACACTGAAGCTTTCTTT